One sample yielded the 2 T cell receptor beta chains listed below, sequenced in a study of T cell repertoires in cytomegalovirus infection. TCRdb reanalysed the reads using MiXCR and keeps one entry per CDR3 protein. Of hundreds of thousands of distinct CDR3 sequences in the sample, roughly a sixth were seen once. The sample was PBMCs. Every receptor here comes from a human donor in good health (CMV status not recorded). Some clones in this sample may be carry-over from other donors' samples.

This chain uses TRBV4-1 with TRBJ2-1; perhaps TRBD1 as D (6 bases). Germline CDR1 MGHRA, CDR2 YSYEKL. Trimming removed 4 bases from V and 3 bases from J, with 19 bases in between. The CDR3 loop spans 17 amino acids. The CDR3 DNA reads TGCGCCAGCAGCCGGGACCGGGACACGAATATCTACAATGAGCAGTTCTTC. This codes for CASSRDRDTNIYNEQFF.

This chain connects TRBV5-1 to TRBJ1-1; 8 nucleotides align to TRBD1. Germline V gene data show CDR1 as SGHRS and CDR2 as YFSETQ. With 4 bases clipped from V and 11 bases from J, the junction kept 13 bases outside the gene matches. CDR3 length: 14 amino acids. The CDR3 sequence: CASSNGTGYPGAFF. CDR3 nucleotides: TGCGCCAGCAGCAACGGGACAGGTTACCCGGGGGCTTTCTTT.